Each of the 30 T cell receptor beta chains below was sequenced from the same sample in a study of blood T cells in healthy people across ages. The authors ran a second PCR of about 6 to 12 cycles using a sample-barcoded 5' primer and a J-beta primer mix. Via MiXCR, TCRdb re-called the 5' RACE reads, giving one row per CDR3 protein. The repertoire holds 900,000 to 950,000 distinct CDR3 sequences, with 25% to 30% as singletons. The same specimen was also included in a second study, on T cells of mothers and their children.

Material for sequencing was blood. These receptors were taken from a woman aged 35 to 49 in good health.

In its sample, this clonotype was seen a few times. The V gene is TRBV9, the J gene TRBJ2-5, with 10 bases fitting TRBD1. Germline CDR1 SGDLS, CDR2 YYNGEE. Trimming at V came to 3 bases and at J to 1 base, leaving 15 bases not matched to a gene. The CDR3 is 19 amino acids. The CDR3 nucleotides are TGTGCCAGCAGCGGAAGCCCATCCGGGACAGGGGTCTTCCAAGAGACCCAGTACTTC. It translates to CASSGSPSGTGVFQETQYF.

In this sample, this clonotype turned up many times. V is TRBV14 and J is TRBJ1-2; D is possibly TRBD1 (6 bases). The germline V gene encodes CDR1 SGHDN and CDR2 FVKESK. V was cut by 4 bases and J by 7 bases, with 13 bases left in between. The length of the CDR3 is 13 residues. The CDR3 loop is CASSPDRLGGYTF. The CDR3 DNA sequence: TGTGCCAGCAGCCCAGACAGGCTGGGTGGCTACACCTTC.

With regard to this clonotype: This clone may be a read error of a much larger clone one base away. This sequence joins TRBV7-9 and TRBJ2-7; no reliable D call. Germline V gives CDR1 SEHNR, CDR2 FQNEAQ (reference sequence). Trimming pared 1 base from V and 7 bases from J, leaving 17 bases between. The CDR3 has 15 amino acids. The chain's CDR3 is CASSLGGRFYNEQYF. The CDR3 coding sequence is TGTGCCAGCAGCTTAGGTGGCAGATTCTACAATGAGCAGTACTTC.

This clonotype occurred a few times. The chain recombines TRBV4-3 with TRBJ2-1, with D tentatively TRBD1 or TRBD2 (5 bases each). Trimming removed 2 bases from V and 9 bases from J, with 8 bases in between. CDR1 LGHNA and CDR2 YSLEER come from the germline V gene. CDR3 size: 12 residues. DNA of the CDR3: TGCGCCAGCAGCCAAAGGGACGGTGAGCAGTTCTTC. Translating gives CASSQRDGEQFF.

The chain couples TRBV6-5 to TRBJ1-4; 8 bases agree with TRBD1. From germline, CDR1 is MNHEY and CDR2 SVGAGI. This CDR3 contains 15 residues. With 5 bases clipped from V and 10 bases from J, the junction kept 12 bases outside the gene matches. CDR3 in DNA: TGTGCCAGCAGTCACGGGACAGGCGGTAGAGGAAAACTGTTTTTT. It codes for CASSHGTGGRGKLFF.

This clonotype was counted a few times. The rearrangement uses TRBV27 and TRBJ2-7; 9 bases fit TRBD1. The germline CDR1 and CDR2 sequences are MNHEY and SMNVEV (reference sequence). J was trimmed by 2 bases and V by 0 bases; bases with no gene match: 5. The CDR3 runs 16 residues. CDR3 in amino acids: CASSLSGGTGTYEQYF. CDR3 coding DNA: TGTGCCAGCAGTTTATCGGGCGGGACAGGGACCTACGAGCAGTACTTC.

In its sample, this clonotype was seen a few times. The chain couples TRBV18 to TRBJ1-1; 8 bases line up with TRBD1. This CDR3 region has 17 residues. The germline V gene has CDR1 KGHSH and CDR2 LQKENI. With 3 bases clipped from V and 1 base from J, the junction kept 10 bases outside the gene matches. The CDR3 coding sequence is TGTGCCAGCTCACCCCTCACCTACGGACAGGGGAACACTGAAGCTTTCTTT. Translating it yields CASSPLTYGQGNTEAFF.

Worth noting for this clonotype: This may arise from a read error, as a much more abundant clone is one base away. The rearrangement links TRBV7-3 to TRBJ2-5, with 8 bases lining up with TRBD2. The CDR3 is 15 amino acids. CDR1 and CDR2 (germline): SGHTA, FQGTGA. V was clipped by 5 bases and J by 11 bases; unmatched bases: 16. The CDR3 nucleotides read TGTGCCAGCAGCACGGCGGGGGGTAGTTGGGATGAGCAGTACTTC. This sequence encodes CASSTAGGSWDEQYF.

Many counts were recorded for this clonotype. CDR3 region: CSVEGGDYEQYF. The CDR3 nucleotides read TGCAGCGTTGAGGGCGGGGATTACGAGCAGTACTTC. This chain joins TRBV29-1 and TRBJ2-7; D may be TRBD2 (6 bases). CDR1 SQVTM and CDR2 ANQGSEA come from the germline V gene. The CDR3 has 12 residues. Trimming pared 3 bases from V and 4 bases from J, leaving 10 bases between.

This clonotype came up many times. This sequence joins TRBV5-5 and TRBJ2-2; a weak D match, TRBD1 (5 bases). The CDR3 consists of 13 residues. V lost 0 bases and J lost 5, with 5 bases in between. Germline assignment: CDR1 SGHKS and CDR2 YYEKEE (reference sequence). The CDR3 reads CASSLEGTGELFF. The CDR3 DNA follows: TGTGCCAGCAGCTTGGAGGGGACCGGGGAGCTGTTTTTT.

This chain connects TRBV29-1 to TRBJ2-2; 10 bases are a match to TRBD2. Germline V gene sequence: CDR1 SQVTM, CDR2 ANQGSEA. The trim removed 7 bases at V and 4 bases at J, leaving 18 bases unmatched. The CDR3 spans 18 residues. Here the CDR3 DNA reads TGCAGCGCCCGGCCGGGACCAGCGGGGGGGCGTGTCACCGGGGAGCTGTTTTTT. It yields the protein CSARPGPAGGRVTGELFF.

This clonotype was detected many times. The chain links TRBV7-2 to TRBJ1-5, with D possibly TRBD1 on 6 matching bases. CDR1 is SGHTA, CDR2 FQGNSA, per germline. This CDR3 spans 15 amino acids. Trimming pared 6 bases from V and 0 bases from J, leaving 12 bases between. The CDR3 spells CASRRDRSSNQPQHF. DNA of the CDR3: TGTGCCAGCAGGAGAGACAGGAGTAGCAATCAGCCCCAGCATTTT.

Many counts were recorded for this clonotype. V and J are TRBV12-3 or TRBV12-4 and TRBJ1-1; D remains unclear. Trimming removed 6 bases at V and 1 base at J, with 6 bases between. The CDR3 totals 12 residues. CDR3 coding DNA: TGTGCCAGCAGAGAAAGGAACACTGAAGCTTTCTTT. It encodes CASRERNTEAFF.

Notes on this clonotype: With a much larger clone just one base away, this may be a read error. V gene TRBV7-2 combines with J gene TRBJ2-7; D may be TRBD2 (6 bases). CDR3 length: 14 amino acids. Germline lookup yields CDR1 SGHTA and CDR2 FQGNSA. CDR3 DNA sequence: TGTGCCAGCAGGATGGGGGGTCTGTCCTACGAGCGGTACTTC. Amino acids: CASRMGGLSYERYF.

This clonotype has only one observation. The chain couples TRBV4-2 to TRBJ2-2; 7 bases match TRBD2. The CDR3 sequence is 17 residues long. V trimming: 4 bases; J trimming: 13 bases; junction bases outside the gene matches: 21. Germline CDR1 is LGHNA and CDR2 is YNFKEQ. The CDR3, as DNA: TGTGCCAGCAGCCGAGACTCCTTGGGGACTAAAGCGAAGGTGCTGTTTTTT. It encodes CASSRDSLGTKAKVLFF.

The gene calls are TRBV7-9 and TRBJ2-5; 7 nucleotides match TRBD2. The CDR3 length is 14 residues. Trimming at V came to 7 bases and at J to 11 bases, leaving 16 bases not matched to a gene. Germline V gene data show CDR1 as SEHNR and CDR2 as FQNEAQ (reference sequence). The CDR3 sequence: CASIWGGGSNEQYF. For the CDR3, the DNA is TGTGCCAGCATCTGGGGCGGGGGAAGTAATGAGCAGTACTTC.

The V and J genes are TRBV7-6 and TRBJ2-1; the match to TRBD2 covers 8 bases. J lost 5 bases, V lost 10 bases, and 10 bases had no gene match. The CDR3 loop spans 14 amino acids. Germline V gene lookup returns CDR1 SGHVS and CDR2 FNYEAQ. The CDR3: CATQVAGKNNEQFF. The CDR3 DNA reads as TGTGCCACCCAAGTAGCGGGGAAGAACAATGAGCAGTTCTTC.

The chain carries TRBV4-3 and TRBJ2-4, with a tentative D call TRBD1 (5 bases). The J call is doubtful: the DNA matches TRBJ2-7 better. This CDR3 has 14 amino acids. From germline, CDR1 is LGHNA and CDR2 YSLEER. The CDR3 here is CASSQETALYEQYF. CDR3 DNA sequence: TGCGCCAGCAGCCAAGAGACAGCCCTCTACGAGCAGTACTTC.

The count of this clonotype is one. The rearrangement links TRBV29-1 to TRBJ2-5, with TRBD2 matching over 10 bases. V gave up 7 bases and J gave up 11 bases; unmatched junction bases: 16. The CDR3 spans 14 residues. Per the germline V gene, CDR1 is SQVTM and CDR2 is ANQGSEA. Written as DNA, the CDR3 is TGCAGCGCTACCCACGCAGGGAGCGGGGGGGATCAGTACTTC. Translated: CSATHAGSGGDQYF.

This clonotype was observed a handful of times. The CDR3 is CASRTSGGLRTQFF. The CDR3 region has the DNA TGTGCCAGCCGGACTAGCGGGGGCTTGCGGACCCAGTTCTTC. The chain uses TRBV2 and TRBJ2-1, with TRBD2 identical over 13 bases. The length of the CDR3 is 14 residues. V was clipped by 8 bases and J by 13 bases; unmatched bases: 11. Germline V gene data show CDR1 as SNHLY and CDR2 as FYNNEI.

This clonotype appeared a few times. The chain carries TRBV7-2 and TRBJ2-3, with 11 bases lining up with TRBD2. With V trimmed by 0 bases and J by 4 bases, 9 bases remained unmatched. In germline, CDR1 is SGHTA, CDR2 FQGNSA. The CDR3 extends over 18 amino acids. CDR3 sequence (DNA): TGTGCCAGCAGCTTAGCTGTAGTAGCGGGGGGGGTGGCAGATACGCAGTATTTT. Its translation is CASSLAVVAGGVADTQYF.

This clonotype was seen more than once but under ten times. This rearrangement joins TRBV28 to TRBJ2-7; 9 bases match TRBD2. Germline V gives CDR1 MDHEN, CDR2 SYDVKM. This CDR3 comprises 16 residues. With V trimmed by 4 bases and J by 4 bases, 11 bases remained unmatched. In nucleotides, the CDR3 is TGTGCCAGCAGTTCCAGCGGGGGGTCCCTTAGGTACGAGCAGTACTTC. This sequence encodes CASSSSGGSLRYEQYF.

The chain is built from TRBV5-1 and TRBJ2-1; 11 bases map to TRBD2. J was trimmed by 8 bases and V by 5 bases; bases with no gene match: 3. Germline V gene sequence: CDR1 SGHRS, CDR2 YFSETQ. The CDR3 has 13 amino acids. The CDR3 DNA reads TGCGCCAGCAGTCCTAGCGGGAGGTATGAGCAGTTCTTC. Translated, it gives CASSPSGRYEQFF.

J is TRBJ1-1 and V is TRBV5-1; D is undetermined. The germline CDR1 and CDR2 sequences are SGHRS and YFSETQ. The CDR3 runs to 15 residues. Trimming removed 2 bases at V and 2 bases at J, with 13 bases between. The CDR3 bases are TGCGCCAGCAGCTTTTCTTCCGCACAAAACACTGAAGCTTTCTTT. Protein: CASSFSSAQNTEAFF.

The rearrangement uses TRBV27 and TRBJ1-5; D gene uncertain. CDR1 and CDR2 (germline): MNHEY, SMNVEV (reference sequence). The CDR3 contains 15 residues. With 3 bases removed from V and 0 bases from J, the gap between germline ends came to 9 bases. In nucleotides, the CDR3 is TGTGCCAGCAGTTTCCAGGTTAATAGCAATCAGCCCCAGCATTTT. Protein sequence: CASSFQVNSNQPQHF.

This clonotype was seen at least ten times. V and J are TRBV28 and TRBJ2-7; D not resolved. V was pared by 3 bases and J by 5 bases, with 11 bases between. This CDR3 spans 13 amino acids. Germline loops: CDR1 MDHEN, CDR2 SYDVKM. Here the CDR3 DNA reads TGTGCCAGCAGTTTTTTTAATGACCACGAGCAGTACTTC. Amino acid sequence: CASSFFNDHEQYF.

This clonotype was observed at least ten times. The chain joins TRBV27 to TRBJ2-5, with unresolved D. V gave up 4 bases and J gave up 1 base, with 22 bases separating them. The CDR3 loop spans 18 amino acids. The V gene's germline CDR1 is MNHEY and CDR2 SMNVEV (reference sequence). The CDR3 DNA reads TGTGCCAGCAGTTCAGCAGTCTACATGGCGAACTTCCAAGAGACCCAGTACTTC. Its protein product is CASSSAVYMANFQETQYF.

In this sample, this clonotype turned up once. This CDR3 reads CASTHGLAELDEQYF. The CDR3 nucleotides read TGTGCCAGCACCCACGGACTAGCAGAGCTCGACGAGCAGTACTTC. V is TRBV12-3 or TRBV12-4 and J is TRBJ2-7; TRBD2 aligns across 8 bases. CDR3 length: 15 amino acids. Trimming cost V 7 bases and J 5 bases; bases outside gene matches: 13.

This clonotype occurred a few times. The chain has TRBV9 and TRBJ2-5; D is undetermined. This CDR3 spans 13 amino acids. Trimming took off 3 bases at V and 1 base at J, with 7 bases between the two ends. Germline CDR1 SGDLS, CDR2 YYNGEE. The CDR3 protein is CASSGLVQETQYF. The CDR3 DNA reads TGTGCCAGCAGCGGCCTGGTCCAAGAGACCCAGTACTTC.

V is TRBV5-1 and J is TRBJ1-1; possibly TRBD1 for D (6 bases). This CDR3 has 13 amino acids. Trimming shortened V by 1 base and J by 6 bases, and 10 bases separated the two germline ends. Germline-derived CDR1 and CDR2 are SGHRS and YFSETQ. The CDR3 bases are TGCGCCAGCAGCTTGCGTGGGGGCTCTGAAGCTTTCTTT. Amino acid sequence: CASSLRGGSEAFF.